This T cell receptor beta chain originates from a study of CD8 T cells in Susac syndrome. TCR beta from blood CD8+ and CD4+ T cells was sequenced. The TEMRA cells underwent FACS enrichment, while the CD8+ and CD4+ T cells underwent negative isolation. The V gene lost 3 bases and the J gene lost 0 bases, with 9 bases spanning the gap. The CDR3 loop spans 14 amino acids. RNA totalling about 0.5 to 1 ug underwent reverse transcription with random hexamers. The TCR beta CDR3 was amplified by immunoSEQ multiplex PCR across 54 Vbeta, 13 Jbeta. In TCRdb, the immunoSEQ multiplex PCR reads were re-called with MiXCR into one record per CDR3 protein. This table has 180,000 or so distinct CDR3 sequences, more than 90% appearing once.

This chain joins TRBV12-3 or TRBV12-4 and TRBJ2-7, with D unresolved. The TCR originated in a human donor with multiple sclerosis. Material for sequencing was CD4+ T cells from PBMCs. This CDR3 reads CASSLGMSSYEQYF. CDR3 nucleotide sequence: TGTGCCAGCAGTTTGGGGATGAGCTCCTACGAGCAGTACTTC.